A single sample is the source of the 22 T cell receptor beta chains below, sequenced in a study of T-cell reconstitution after alpha-beta-depleted transplantation in children. A library of TCRbeta sequences, prepared with unique molecular identifiers, was generated. Using its own MiXCR run on the PCR reads, TCRdb lists one record per CDR3 protein. The table lists approximately 200,000 distinct CDR3 sequences, approximately 6.8% of them singletons. The sequences come from PBMCs, collected before TCRalphabeta/CD19-depleted stem cell transplant. Every receptor here comes from a girl in the first two years of life with combined immunodeficiency, due to receive a stem cell transplant.

This clonotype was recorded at least ten times. The J gene is TRBJ2-7, the V gene TRBV12-3 or TRBV12-4; a weak D match, TRBD1 (5 bases). With 6 bases removed from V and 0 bases from J, the gap between germline ends came to 12 bases. This CDR3 comprises 14 residues. The CDR3 DNA reads as TGTGCCAGCAGCCCGACAGTGGACTCCTACGAGCAGTACTTC. As protein: CASSPTVDSYEQYF.

On this clonotype itself: A much larger clone differs by one base, so this may be a read error. This rearrangement joins TRBV7-3 to TRBJ1-1, with D uncertain. The germline gives CDR1 SGHTA, CDR2 FQGTGA. CDR3 length: 14 amino acids. The DNA of the CDR3 is TGTTCCAGCAGCTTAAGCTTTGAGGACACTGAAGCTTTCTTT. This encodes CSSSLSFEDTEAFF.

This clonotype appeared many times. The rearrangement joins TRBV12-3 or TRBV12-4 to TRBJ1-1; unclear D gene. V was clipped by 7 bases and J by 2 bases, with 8 bases between them. The CDR3 covers 12 residues. CDR3 in DNA: TGTGCCAGCACCAGGTTCAACACTGAAGCTTTCTTT. Protein: CASTRFNTEAFF.

This clonotype appeared many times. This chain joins TRBV12-3 or TRBV12-4 and TRBJ1-4; 7 positions agree with TRBD1. V dropped 5 bases and J dropped 2; count of bases not matched to a gene: 2. The CDR3 runs to 14 residues. DNA of the CDR3: TGTGCCAGCAGTCAACAGGGGACTAATGAAAAACTGTTTTTT. This gives the protein CASSQQGTNEKLFF.

This clonotype was seen at least ten times. J is TRBJ2-2 and V is TRBV7-9; TRBD1 aligns across 7 bases. The germline CDR1 and CDR2 sequences are SEHNR and FQNEAQ (reference sequence). V shed 5 bases, J shed 0 bases, and the junction held 3 bases outside the gene matches. The CDR3 has 15 residues. CDR3 DNA: TGTGCCAGCAGCCCGACAGGGACGAACACCGGGGAGCTGTTTTTT. It translates to CASSPTGTNTGELFF.

There are many counts of this clonotype. V is TRBV12-3 or TRBV12-4 and J is TRBJ2-7; 9 bases line up with TRBD2. The CDR3 has 15 amino acids. V lost 3 bases, J lost 2 bases, and 5 bases stayed unmatched. The CDR3 DNA reads as TGTGCCAGCAGTTTTATGGGCGGGAGGGCCTACGAGCAGTACTTC. Its protein product is CASSFMGGRAYEQYF.

This clonotype was observed a handful of times. The chain joins TRBV12-3 or TRBV12-4 to TRBJ1-5; no clear D. Trimming took off 5 bases at V and 5 bases at J, with 16 bases between the two ends. The CDR3 covers 15 residues. CDR3 sequence (DNA): TGTGCCAGCAGTGACCGTCCAGGTTGGGATCAGCCCCAGCATTTT. Amino acid sequence: CASSDRPGWDQPQHF.

This clonotype was recorded at least ten times. V usage is TRBV6-5 and J usage is TRBJ2-7; weak D call: TRBD2 (7 bases). CDR3 length: 15 amino acids. Germline CDR1 is MNHEY and CDR2 is SVGAGI. V lost 2 bases and J lost 3, with 14 bases in between. The DNA for the CDR3 is TGTGCCAGCAGTTACATCGGGGGGCTACTCTACGAGCAGTACTTC. It translates to CASSYIGGLLYEQYF.

The CDR3 reads CASSQDWDLGVETQYF. The CDR3 nucleotides are TGCGCCAGCAGCCAAGATTGGGACCTCGGGGTAGAGACCCAGTACTTC. The chain combines TRBV4-3 with TRBJ2-5; perhaps D is TRBD1 or TRBD2 (5 bases each). Germline CDR1 is LGHNA and CDR2 is YSLEER. The CDR3 runs 16 residues. V lost 0 bases and J lost 4, with 15 bases in between.

This clonotype was counted many times. The DNA for the CDR3 is TGTGCCAGCAGCCAAGAGAGACACAATGAGCAGTTCTTC. Its protein product is CASSQERHNEQFF. The chain uses TRBV3-1 and TRBJ2-1; no clear D gene. The CDR3 length is 13 residues. V was pared by 0 bases and J by 5 bases, with 5 bases between. Germline CDR1 and CDR2: LGHDT and YNNKEL (reference sequence).

This clonotype was seen ten or more times. The junction differs from germline at one of its ends, possibly a read error. The genes are TRBV20-1 and TRBJ2-3, with D unclear. Germline lookup yields CDR1 DFQATT and CDR2 SNEGSKA (reference sequence). The CDR3 is 16 amino acids. The CDR3 region has the DNA TGCAGTGCTAGTCCCTTCGCGGAACTCAACACAGATACACAGTATTTT. Encoded protein: CSASPFAELNTDTQYF.

With respect to this clonotype: Since a much larger clone is just one base distant, this may be a read error. The V gene is TRBV29-1, the J gene TRBJ2-7; TRBD2 is a possible D gene (5 bases). The CDR3 is 11 amino acids. CDR1 SQVTM and CDR2 ANQGSEA come from the germline V gene. Trimming stripped 5 bases from V and 6 bases from J, with 11 bases between. Written as DNA, the CDR3 is TGCAGCGTTACTACTAGTGTCGAGCAGTACTTC. Residues: CSVTTSVEQYF.

CDR3 DNA: TGTGCCATACAGGGGTACCAAGAGACCCAGTACTTC. Translating it yields CAIQGYQETQYF. This chain uses TRBV2 with TRBJ2-5, with 7 positions matching TRBD1. From germline, CDR1 is SNHLY and CDR2 FYNNEI. This CDR3 is built from 12 residues. The V segment lost 10 bases and the J segment 0 bases; nucleotides outside the gene matches: 2.

This clonotype was recorded many times. The genes are TRBV3-1 and TRBJ2-1, with TRBD2 identical over 8 bases. J was trimmed by 4 bases and V by 3 bases; bases with no gene match: 8. The CDR3 is 16 residues long. The V gene's germline CDR1 is LGHDT and CDR2 YNNKEL (reference sequence). CDR3: CASSQAEAGAYNEQFF. Here the CDR3 DNA reads TGTGCCAGCAGCCAGGCAGAAGCGGGGGCGTACAATGAGCAGTTCTTC.

There are many counts of this clonotype. The chain uses TRBV29-1 and TRBJ2-7, with 11 bases that match TRBD2. The CDR3 length is 14 residues. Per germline, CDR1 SQVTM and CDR2 ANQGSEA. Losses at the gene ends were 3 bases for V and 5 bases for J; bases not matched to a gene: 6. The CDR3 DNA reads as TGCAGCGTTGAGTCTAGCGGGAGGTTACACGAGCAGTACTTC. Residues: CSVESSGRLHEQYF.

This clonotype was seen more than once but under ten times. This rearrangement joins TRBV20-1 to TRBJ2-1; 9 nucleotides align to TRBD2. Germline V gives CDR1 DFQATT, CDR2 SNEGSKA (reference sequence). The CDR3 length is 14 residues. After removal of 5 bases from V and 2 bases from J, the junction contained 4 bases not matched to a gene. In nucleotides, the CDR3 is TGCAGTGCTCCGGGACTAGCTCCCTACAATGAGCAGTTCTTC. Its translation: CSAPGLAPYNEQFF.

The chain uses TRBV18 and TRBJ2-5, with 7 bases aligning to TRBD2. Trimming removed 3 bases from V and 5 bases from J; junction bases left unmatched: 12. Germline V CDR1 and CDR2: KGHSH, LQKENI. The CDR3 is made up of 16 amino acids. CDR3 in amino acids: CASSPAGDSIWETQYF. CDR3 nucleotide sequence: TGTGCCAGCTCACCGGCGGGAGATTCTATCTGGGAGACCCAGTACTTC.

In its sample, this clonotype was seen many times. This rearrangement joins TRBV4-2 to TRBJ1-5, with D hard to call. The CDR3 sequence is 13 residues long. In germline, CDR1 is LGHNA, CDR2 YNFKEQ. Trimming stripped 0 bases from V and 6 bases from J, with 6 bases between. The CDR3 here is CASSQDRGQPQHF. In nucleotides, the CDR3 is TGTGCCAGCAGCCAAGATCGGGGTCAGCCCCAGCATTTT.

This clonotype was detected ten times or more. The chain links TRBV14 to TRBJ1-1, with a tentative D call TRBD1 (6 bases). The CDR3 length is 15 residues. Germline CDR1 SGHDN, CDR2 FVKESK. The V end was cut by 1 base, the J end by 5 bases, with 14 bases between. CDR3 coding DNA: TGTGCCAGCAGCCAAGCCCCCCGGGGACAAACTGAAGCTTTCTTT. It translates to CASSQAPRGQTEAFF.

The genes are TRBV4-2 and TRBJ2-7; 9 bases agree with TRBD1. Germline loops: CDR1 LGHNA, CDR2 YNFKEQ. CDR3 length equals 15 residues. V lost 4 bases and J lost 1; bases outside the gene matches: 5. For the CDR3, the DNA is TGTGCCAGCAGCCTCCCCGGGACAGGGTCCTACGAGCAGTACTTC. Encoded protein: CASSLPGTGSYEQYF.

A few counts support this clonotype. The gene calls are TRBV29-1 and TRBJ1-2, with 7 bases aligning to TRBD1. The CDR3 runs to 12 residues. Germline V gene data show CDR1 as SQVTM and CDR2 as ANQGSEA. With 7 bases clipped from V and 6 bases from J, the junction kept 8 bases outside the gene matches. The CDR3 DNA sequence: TGCAGCGATACACAGGGGACGGATGGCTACACCTTC. Translated: CSDTQGTDGYTF.

Comments on this clonotype: This may be a read error: a much more frequent sequence differs by one nucleotide. This sequence joins TRBV20-1 and TRBJ2-2; TRBD2 might be the D (6 bases). The CDR3 length is 12 residues. Germline values: CDR1 DFQATT, CDR2 SNEGSKA (reference sequence). Here the CDR3 reads CSARGGPGGLFF. Written as DNA, the CDR3 is TGCAGTGCTAGAGGGGGACCCGGGGGGCTGTTTTTT.